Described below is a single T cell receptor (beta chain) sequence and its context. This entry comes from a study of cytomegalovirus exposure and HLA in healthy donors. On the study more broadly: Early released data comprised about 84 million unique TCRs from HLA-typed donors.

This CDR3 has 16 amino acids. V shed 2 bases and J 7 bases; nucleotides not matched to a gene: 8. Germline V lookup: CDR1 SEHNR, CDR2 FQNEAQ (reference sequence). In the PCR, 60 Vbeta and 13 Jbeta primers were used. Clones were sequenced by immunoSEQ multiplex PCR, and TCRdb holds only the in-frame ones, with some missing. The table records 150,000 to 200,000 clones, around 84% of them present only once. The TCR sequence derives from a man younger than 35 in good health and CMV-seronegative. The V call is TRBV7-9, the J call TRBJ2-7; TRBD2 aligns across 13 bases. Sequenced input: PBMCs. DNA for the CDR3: TGTGCCAGCAGCTTAAAGTCTGGACTAGCGGGAGATGAGCAGTACTTC. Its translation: CASSLKSGLAGDEQYF.